The clone carrying this T cell receptor beta chain was seen many times. This sample is part of a study of blood T cells in healthy people across ages. A J-beta primer mix and a sample-barcoded 5' primer were used in a second PCR of about 6 to 12 cycles. TCRdb reanalysed the 5' RACE reads using MiXCR and keeps one entry per CDR3 protein. The sample comprises 750,000 to 850,000 distinct CDR3 sequences, 25% of which are singletons, and around 3.6% rests with the top ten. These data are also associated with another study on T cells of mothers and their children. From that second work: RNA extracted was entirely used for cDNA synthesis, approximately 1.4 ug per 15 ul.

This sequence was found in a boy younger than 18 in good health. Sequencing was carried out using blood.

CDR3 residues: CASSFQDGWRTEAFF. The DNA for the CDR3 is TGTGCCAGCAGTTTCCAGGACGGATGGAGGACTGAAGCTTTCTTT. The rearrangement uses TRBV28 and TRBJ1-1; D gene uncertain. Trimming pared 3 bases from V and 5 bases from J, leaving 16 bases between. The CDR3 extends over 15 amino acids. The germline CDR1 and CDR2 sequences are MDHEN and SYDVKM.